Each of the 20 T cell receptor beta chains below was sequenced from the same sample in a study of blood T cells in healthy people across ages. A J-beta primer mix and a sample-barcoded 5' primer were used in a second PCR of roughly 7 to 12 cycles. TCRdb fed the 5' RACE reads into MiXCR, producing one record per CDR3 protein. The table has over 1,200,000 distinct CDR3 sequences, 55% to 75% seen once; the top ten hold over 5.5%. Specimen: blood. The receptors were sampled from a man between 18 and 29 years old in good health.

The V call is TRBV5-1, the J call TRBJ1-2; D gene ambiguous. This CDR3 comprises 13 residues. CDR1 SGHRS and CDR2 YFSETQ come from the germline V gene. Trimming removed 2 bases at V and 5 bases at J, with 10 bases between. CDR3 region: CASSFDGQYGYTF. CDR3 nucleotides: TGCGCCAGCAGCTTTGACGGTCAATATGGCTACACCTTC.

In this sample, this clonotype turned up a few times. The genes are TRBV2 and TRBJ1-5; the D gene is possibly TRBD1 (5 bases). The CDR3 totals 17 residues. The germline V gene encodes CDR1 SNHLY and CDR2 FYNNEI. Trimming pared 3 bases from V and 0 bases from J, leaving 15 bases between. The CDR3 bases are TGTGCCAGCAGTGAGTTGCATGGGGGACTTAGCAATCAGCCCCAGCATTTT. This sequence encodes CASSELHGGLSNQPQHF.

V is TRBV6-2 or TRBV6-3 and J is TRBJ2-1; tentatively, D is TRBD2 (6 bases). V was shortened by 6 bases and J by 6 bases, with 18 bases between the two germline ends. CDR1 MNHEY and CDR2 SVGEGT come from the germline V gene. This CDR3 region has 15 residues. CDR3 DNA sequence: TGTGCCAGCAGCCCTTCTTCCGGGACTGGCAATGAGCAGTTCTTC. It encodes CASSPSSGTGNEQFF.

This chain joins TRBV2 and TRBJ1-6; D gene ambiguous. Germline V gene data show CDR1 as SNHLY and CDR2 as FYNNEI. The CDR3 has 12 amino acids. V was pared by 7 bases and J by 7 bases, with 8 bases between. The CDR3 DNA sequence: TGTGCCAGCACTGTTGGGAATTCACCCCTCCACTTT. As protein: CASTVGNSPLHF.

The chain recombines TRBV5-1 with TRBJ2-1, with TRBD2 matching over 9 bases. Germline V gene data show CDR1 as SGHRS and CDR2 as YFSETQ. The CDR3 covers 14 residues. The V gene end was trimmed by 6 bases and the J gene end by 6 bases; junction bases not matched to a gene: 7. DNA of the CDR3: TGCGCCAGCATGTCCCTAGCGGGGATCAATGAGCAGTTCTTC. It codes for CASMSLAGINEQFF.

This clonotype showed up just a few times. The gene calls are TRBV29-1 and TRBJ2-2; TRBD2 aligns across 7 bases. The CDR3 covers 13 residues. The junction had 4 bases not matched to a gene; V was cut back by 6 bases and J by 3 bases. Germline CDR1 and CDR2: SQVTM and ANQGSEA. The CDR3 region is CSVGGSDTGELFF. CDR3 coding DNA: TGCAGCGTGGGGGGGTCTGACACCGGGGAGCTGTTTTTT.

This chain uses TRBV7-8 with TRBJ1-2, with D tentatively TRBD1 (6 bases). This CDR3 is built from 15 residues. Trimming removed 0 bases at V and 4 bases at J, with 12 bases between. CDR1 is SGHVS, CDR2 FQNEAQ, per germline. The DNA of the CDR3 is TGTGCCAGCAGCTTAGCGGCGAGCAGGGGCTATGGCTACACCTTC. As protein: CASSLAASRGYGYTF. Full variable domain (remainder filled in from reference TRBV7-8 and TRBJ1-2): GAGVSQSPRYKVAKRGQDVALRCDPISGHVSLFWYQQALGQGPEFLTYFQNEAQLDKSGLPSDRFFAERPEGSVSTLKIQRTQQEDSAVYLCASSLAASRGYGYTFGSGTRLTVV.

The chain carries TRBV6-5 and TRBJ2-5; D gene ambiguous. The germline V gene has CDR1 MNHEY and CDR2 SVGAGI. This CDR3 has 11 residues. CDR3 in amino acids: CVGSYEETQYF. The CDR3 bases are TGTGTCGGCAGTTACGAAGAGACCCAGTACTTC.

V is TRBV29-1 and J is TRBJ1-2; 7 bases fit TRBD1. Trimming took 7 bases from V and 4 from J; bases not matched to a gene: 3. CDR1 SQVTM and CDR2 ANQGSEA come from the germline V gene. This CDR3 comprises 11 residues. CDR3 nucleotides: TGCAGCGCAGGGGGTCGCTATGGCTACACCTTC. Translation: CSAGGRYGYTF.

The chain uses TRBV2 and TRBJ2-5; D gene unclear. The germline V gene has CDR1 SNHLY and CDR2 FYNNEI. Deletions cut 4 bases from V and 2 bases from J, with 11 bases between. The CDR3 contains 14 residues. The CDR3 nucleotides are TGTGCCAGCAGTGTTCCAGAAGCGCAAGAGACCCAGTACTTC. Translated: CASSVPEAQETQYF.

This rearrangement joins TRBV6-5 to TRBJ1-2; 9 nucleotides align to TRBD1. CDR3 size: 13 residues. With 6 bases clipped from V and 6 bases from J, the junction kept 5 bases outside the gene matches. Germline assignment: CDR1 MNHEY and CDR2 SVGAGI. The chain's CDR3 is CASRTGGADGYTF. In nucleotides, the CDR3 is TGTGCCAGCAGAACAGGGGGCGCGGATGGCTACACCTTC.

This clonotype is a singleton in its sample. The chain's CDR3 is CSARGGQETFYGYTF. As DNA, the CDR3 is TGCAGTGCTAGAGGGGGACAGGAGACTTTCTATGGCTACACCTTC. The genes are TRBV20-1 and TRBJ1-2; TRBD1 aligns across 8 bases. The trim removed 1 base at V and 4 bases at J, leaving 8 bases unmatched. This CDR3 is 15 amino acids long. Germline V lookup: CDR1 DFQATT, CDR2 SNEGSKA (reference sequence).

This clonotype has a single count. The chain combines TRBV18 with TRBJ2-1; maybe TRBD1 (6 bases). V was pared by 5 bases and J by 0 bases, with 11 bases between. The CDR3 is 15 amino acids. CDR1 KGHSH and CDR2 LQKENI come from the germline V gene. In DNA, the CDR3 is TGTGCCAGCTCAGCCTGGGACAACTCCTACAATGAGCAGTTCTTC. Translation: CASSAWDNSYNEQFF.

The gene calls are TRBV29-1 and TRBJ2-7, with 10 bases lining up with TRBD2. This CDR3 has 14 residues. The germline gives CDR1 SQVTM, CDR2 ANQGSEA. The junction had 11 bases not matched to a gene; V was cut back by 5 bases and J by 7 bases. The CDR3 is CSVLPGLANNEQYF. For the CDR3, the DNA is TGCAGCGTTCTTCCGGGACTAGCGAACAATGAGCAGTACTTC.

In its sample, this clonotype was seen a few times. CDR3 coding DNA: TGTGCCAGCAGCCAAACTAGGGTACTCGAGCAGTACTTC. Amino acids: CASSQTRVLEQYF. This chain joins TRBV14 and TRBJ2-7; D is possibly TRBD2 (5 bases). V gave up 2 bases and J gave up 6 bases, with 11 bases separating them. The CDR3 sequence is 13 residues long. Looked up from germline, CDR1 is SGHDN and CDR2 is FVKESK.

V gene TRBV10-3 combines with J gene TRBJ2-1; 11 nucleotides line up with TRBD2. From germline, CDR1 is ENHRY and CDR2 SYGVKD. The CDR3 extends over 15 amino acids. V gave up 7 bases and J gave up 9 bases; unmatched junction bases: 11. In nucleotides, the CDR3 is TGTGCCATCATGACTAGCGGGAATGTTGGTGTTGAGCAGTTCTTC. Its protein product is CAIMTSGNVGVEQFF.

As concerns this clonotype: One end of the junction fails to match germline, which may point to a read error. The V gene is TRBV4-1, the J gene TRBJ1-5; D is unresolved. The CDR3 loop spans 15 amino acids. Germline V gene data show CDR1 as MGHRA and CDR2 as YSYEKL. The CDR3 loop reads CACSQVGASNQPQHF. CDR3 sequence (DNA): TGCGCCTGCAGCCAAGTGGGTGCTAGCAATCAGCCCCAGCATTTT.

The chain links TRBV27 to TRBJ1-2; no definite D call. This CDR3 has 15 amino acids. V lost 5 bases and J 7 bases, leaving 20 bases between the germline ends. The V gene's germline CDR1 is MNHEY and CDR2 SMNVEV (reference sequence). The CDR3 here is CASSPSPVPGSGYTF. DNA for the CDR3: TGTGCCAGCAGTCCGTCCCCGGTGCCTGGGAGTGGCTACACCTTC.

V usage is TRBV5-1 and J usage is TRBJ1-1; perhaps TRBD1 as D (6 bases). The V and J ends lost 2 bases and 4 bases respectively, with 15 bases between them. Germline CDR1 and CDR2: SGHRS and YFSETQ. CDR3 length: 15 residues. The CDR3 bases are TGCGCCAGCAGCTTATACACAGGGAAGTTCACTGAAGCTTTCTTT. This sequence encodes CASSLYTGKFTEAFF.

The CDR3 nucleotides are TGTGCCAGCGCCCCCACAGGGGTAGGCTCCTACAATGAGCAGTACTTC. The encoded protein is CASAPTGVGSYNEQYF. The V call is TRBV11-3, the J call TRBJ2-1; 7 nucleotides agree with TRBD1. The DNA end lines up better with TRBJ2-7; the J call may be wrong. This CDR3 is 16 amino acids long. CDR1 and CDR2 (germline): SGHNT, YENEEA.